Below are 19 T cell receptor beta chains sequenced from a single sample in a study of beta chain features in type 1 diabetes (dated 2018 in TCRdb). Overall results and qualifications from the work: In all four CD4+ subsets, TCRB CDR3 length was moderately but significantly shorter in type 1 diabetes patients.

Their cognate antigens are unknown. Libraries came from the immunoSEQ multiplex PCR assay. The High Capacity cDNA Reverse Transcription Kit was used to reverse transcribe all of the isolated RNA, meaning that expressed TCRB transcripts were what got sequenced. TCRdb mirrors the immuneACCESS table, restricted to in-frame sequences. Some clones are absent from its copies; in checked studies, under half trace to an unresolved V gene, and the reason for the others is unknown. Across this sample there are some 640,000 clones, with around 15% seen only once. The ten biggest clones cover just under 0.04% of the sample. Sample: naive CD4+ T cells from blood. The cell subset or site label, read with the paper, signifies: true naive CD4+ T cells. The receptor set was obtained from a man between 18 and 35 years old with type 1 diabetes.

The gene calls are TRBV4-1 and TRBJ2-1; 11 positions match TRBD2. J was trimmed by 3 bases and V by 0 bases; bases with no gene match: 7. The CDR3 length is 18 residues. CDR1 and CDR2 (germline): MGHRA, YSYEKL. The CDR3 DNA follows: TGCGCCAGCAGCCAAGAAGGGACTAGCGGCTACTTCTACAATGAGCAGTTCTTC. As protein: CASSQEGTSGYFYNEQFF.

This clone was counted a few times. The chain recombines TRBV2 with TRBJ2-2; D not certain. The CDR3 is 15 amino acids. With 0 bases removed from V and 4 bases from J, the gap between germline ends came to 9 bases. The germline V gene has CDR1 SNHLY and CDR2 FYNNEI. CDR3 nucleotides: TGTGCCAGCAGTGAAGCTACCCGGTCCACCGGGGAGCTGTTTTTT. Translation: CASSEATRSTGELFF.

This clone was recorded a few times. The rearrangement uses TRBV7-2 and TRBJ2-3, with D perhaps matching TRBD2 (5 bases). Germline V gene data show CDR1 as SGHTA and CDR2 as FQGNSA. The CDR3 covers 14 residues. Trimming removed 6 bases from V and 3 bases from J, with 13 bases in between. The CDR3 DNA reads as TGTGCCAGCAGGAGCGGTCCCGAGACAGATACGCAGTATTTT. This sequence encodes CASRSGPETDTQYF.

This clone was seen a few times. The chain combines TRBV27 with TRBJ1-1; D is unclear. V was pared by 6 bases and J by 10 bases, with 15 bases between. This CDR3 is built from 12 residues. In germline, CDR1 is MNHEY, CDR2 SMNVEV (reference sequence). CDR3 region: CASRGPRGPAFF. As DNA, the CDR3 is TGTGCCAGCAGAGGGCCCCGCGGGCCAGCTTTCTTT.

This chain connects TRBV6-5 to TRBJ2-1; D gene uncertain. V lost 5 bases to trimming and J lost 15 bases, with 17 bases between them. The CDR3 extends over 12 amino acids. Germline loops: CDR1 MNHEY, CDR2 SVGAGI. CDR3 region: CASSPGPGGGFF. The CDR3 DNA reads TGTGCCAGCAGTCCCGGACCGGGTGGCGGGTTCTTC.

The J gene is TRBJ1-5, the V gene TRBV28; TRBD1 might be the D (6 bases). The CDR3 covers 13 residues. V lost 6 bases, J lost 5 bases, and 11 bases lay in between. Looked up from germline, CDR1 is MDHEN and CDR2 is SYDVKM. For the CDR3, the DNA is TGTGCCAGCAGCTCTAGGGGGGATCAGCCCCAGCATTTT. Translation gives CASSSRGDQPQHF.

This CDR3 reads CASSFVGGPETQYF. The DNA for the CDR3 is TGTGCCAGCAGCTTTGTGGGAGGGCCAGAGACCCAGTACTTC. The chain recombines TRBV7-2 with TRBJ2-5, with TRBD2 identical over 7 bases. Trimming at V came to 3 bases and at J to 4 bases, leaving 5 bases not matched to a gene. The CDR3 loop spans 14 amino acids. Germline V gives CDR1 SGHTA, CDR2 FQGNSA.

The rearrangement uses TRBV7-9 and TRBJ1-1, with D unresolved. The CDR3 consists of 13 residues. Deletions cut 4 bases from V and 11 bases from J, with 17 bases between. Germline CDR1 is SEHNR and CDR2 is FQNEAQ (reference sequence). In DNA, the CDR3 is TGTGCCAGCAGCTCCCCTCGGCTGAGGCATGCTTTCTTT. Translated, it gives CASSSPRLRHAFF.

The chain has TRBV4-2 and TRBJ2-5, with D possibly TRBD1 on 5 matching bases. With 0 bases removed from V and 5 bases from J, the gap between germline ends came to 19 bases. Germline V gives CDR1 LGHNA, CDR2 YNFKEQ. This CDR3 spans 17 amino acids. CDR3 loop: CASSQELGQGSRETQYF. The CDR3 region has the DNA TGTGCCAGCAGCCAAGAGTTGGGGCAGGGAAGTCGGGAGACCCAGTACTTC.

This clone was picked up a small number of times. The V gene is TRBV28, the J gene TRBJ1-4; D not resolved. This CDR3 spans 14 amino acids. The V end lost 3 bases, the J end lost 0 bases, and 5 bases lay between the germline ends. Germline CDR1 reads MDHEN; CDR2 reads SYDVKM. CDR3 sequence: CASSLESTNEKLFF. Here the CDR3 DNA reads TGTGCCAGCAGTTTGGAATCAACTAATGAAAAACTGTTTTTT.

This clone occurred a few times. The chain links TRBV28 to TRBJ1-2; TRBD1 is a possible D gene (5 bases). Trimming cost V 2 bases and J 2 bases, with 9 bases left between them. The CDR3 extends over 14 amino acids. Per germline, CDR1 MDHEN and CDR2 SYDVKM. The CDR3 spells CASSLQAGNYGYTF. The CDR3 DNA follows: TGTGCCAGCAGTTTACAGGCAGGGAACTATGGCTACACCTTC.

This clone was recorded a few times. The DNA for the CDR3 is TGTGCCAGCAGCTTATTAGGACTACTCCAAGAGACCCAGTACTTC. This codes for CASSLLGLLQETQYF. This chain joins TRBV7-2 and TRBJ2-5; D is perhaps TRBD2 (6 bases). V was clipped by 2 bases and J by 1 base, with 11 bases between them. The germline gives CDR1 SGHTA, CDR2 FQGNSA. The CDR3 is made up of 15 amino acids. Variable domain in full (rest from reference TRBV7-2 and TRBJ2-5): GAGVSQSPSNKVTEKGKDVELRCDPISGHTALYWYRQSLGQGLEFLIYFQGNSAPDKSGLPSDRFSAERTGGSVSTLTIQRTQQEDSAVYLCASSLLGLLQETQYFGPGTRLLVL.

This clone has more than one count but fewer than ten. The chain has TRBV10-3 and TRBJ2-7, with D tentatively TRBD1 (6 bases). The CDR3 consists of 15 residues. The ends were cut back, 3 bases at V and 1 base at J, with 13 bases in the middle. Germline CDR1 is ENHRY and CDR2 is SYGVKD. The CDR3 nucleotides are TGTGCCATCAGTGATTCCCACGGACAGTCCTACGAGCAGTACTTC. This gives the protein CAISDSHGQSYEQYF.

This clone appeared a few times. The V gene is TRBV30, the J gene TRBJ2-3; D is unresolved. Germline V lookup: CDR1 GTSNPN, CDR2 SVGIG (reference sequence). This CDR3 is built from 11 residues. Trimming removed 0 bases at V and 8 bases at J, with 6 bases between. Here the CDR3 reads CAWSVGGTQYF. For the CDR3, the DNA is TGTGCCTGGAGTGTTGGCGGTACGCAGTATTTT.

This clone was detected a few times. The J gene is TRBJ2-1, the V gene TRBV4-2, with 8 bases fitting TRBD2. The CDR3 consists of 16 residues. The trim removed 4 bases at V and 4 bases at J, leaving 9 bases unmatched. Germline V gives CDR1 LGHNA, CDR2 YNFKEQ. The CDR3 loop reads CASSPGGLGVYNEQFF. CDR3 in DNA: TGTGCCAGCAGCCCCGGGGGACTAGGGGTATACAATGAGCAGTTCTTC.

There are a few counts of this clone. The chain couples TRBV7-9 to TRBJ2-7, with D possibly matching TRBD1 (5 bases). The V end was cut by 1 base, the J end by 3 bases, with 10 bases between. CDR1 SEHNR and CDR2 FQNEAQ come from the germline V gene (reference sequence). The CDR3 length is 14 residues. CDR3 in amino acids: CASSLGAGLYEQYF. The CDR3 DNA reads as TGTGCCAGCAGCTTAGGGGCAGGGCTCTACGAGCAGTACTTC.

As concerns this clone: The same CDR3 arises from other DNA sequences in this sample as well. The genes are TRBV4-1 and TRBJ1-5; D is uncertain. V lost 0 bases and J 4 bases, leaving 7 bases between the germline ends. This CDR3 contains 14 residues. In germline, CDR1 is MGHRA, CDR2 YSYEKL. The CDR3 DNA is TGCGCCAGCAGCCAAGAACGTGGTAATCAGCCCCAGCATTTT. It codes for CASSQERGNQPQHF.

This clone showed up just a few times. The V gene is TRBV14, the J gene TRBJ1-3; D remains unclear. The CDR3 length is 14 residues. CDR1 is SGHDN, CDR2 FVKESK, per germline. Trimming removed 6 bases at V and 0 bases at J, with 9 bases between. In DNA, the CDR3 is TGTGCCAGCAGTAGACTGGCCTCTGGAAACACCATATATTTT. Translated: CASSRLASGNTIYF. Together with reference TRBV14 and TRBJ1-3, the CDR3 gives the full variable domain: EAGVTQFPSHSVIEKGQTVTLRCDPISGHDNLYWYRRVMGKEIKFLLHFVKESKQDESGMPNNRFLAERTGGTYSTLKVQPAELEDSGVYFCASSRLASGNTIYFGEGSWLTVV.

This clone came up a few times. This chain uses TRBV29-1 with TRBJ2-7, with D perhaps matching TRBD2 (5 bases). The CDR3 has 12 residues. Trimming took 6 bases from V and 0 from J, leaving 9 bases between them. From germline, CDR1 is SQVTM and CDR2 ANQGSEA. The CDR3 region is CSVGVNSYEQYF. DNA of the CDR3: TGCAGCGTCGGGGTTAACTCCTACGAGCAGTACTTC.